This T cell receptor (beta chain) was sequenced in a study of cytomegalovirus exposure and HLA in healthy donors. Turning to the study itself: In a later analysis, it was reported that the 90 to 150 validation repertoires had been produced on the same platform as the 600 to 850 repertoires belonging to the first cohort. Study-level findings and limits: Rare TCR sequences predominated, though certain public TCRs were found in many donors. Listed as cytomegalovirus-associated were more than 150 TCR beta chains.

As regards this clone: No antigen is known for it.

From germline, CDR1 is GTSNPN and CDR2 SVGIG (reference sequence). The CDR3 is made up of 15 amino acids. With 0 bases clipped from V and 7 bases from J, the junction kept 9 bases outside the gene matches. Libraries were prepared by immunoSEQ multiplex PCR; TCRdb keeps only in-frame clonotypes and omits some of them. The table shows 200,000 to 250,000 clones, with approximately 80% occurring only once. The source of this sequence is a woman aged 25 to 39 in good health and CMV-seropositive. V and J are TRBV30 and TRBJ2-1; TRBD1 matches at 7 bases. Input material: PBMCs. The CDR3 here is CAWSVTGVIINEQFF. DNA for the CDR3: TGTGCCTGGAGTGTAACAGGGGTGATTATTAATGAGCAGTTCTTC.